This T cell receptor (beta chain) was retrieved from a study of low-dose radiotherapy and immunotherapy resistance in tumors. Study background: Ipilimumab 1 mg/kg every six weeks, together with nivolumab 240 mg every two weeks, was given intravenously to patients. With cycle 1 day 1 as the start, patients took oral aspirin 300 mg daily for four cycles.

As to time point: before trial treatment. Primers targeting TRAV and TRBV primed first-strand cDNA, covering alpha and beta chains. The authors amplified TCRs for roughly 20 PCR cycles with a constant-region primer and a V-primer adapter. MiXCR, run by TCRdb on the reads, gives a single entry per CDR3 protein. The sample records about 60,000 distinct CDR3 sequences, about 23% being singletons. The sequence was obtained from a male donor with prostate cancer. The sequences come from PBMCs, collected before treatment.

The DNA for the CDR3 is TGTGCCAGCAGCTCCCGGGACAGGGAGGACAATGAGCAGTTCTTC. Protein: CASSSRDREDNEQFF. The V and J genes are TRBV5-4 and TRBJ2-1, with 9 positions matching TRBD1. This CDR3 has 15 amino acids. CDR1 SGHNT and CDR2 YYREEE come from the germline V gene (reference sequence). V trimming: 3 bases; J trimming: 5 bases; junction bases outside the gene matches: 6.